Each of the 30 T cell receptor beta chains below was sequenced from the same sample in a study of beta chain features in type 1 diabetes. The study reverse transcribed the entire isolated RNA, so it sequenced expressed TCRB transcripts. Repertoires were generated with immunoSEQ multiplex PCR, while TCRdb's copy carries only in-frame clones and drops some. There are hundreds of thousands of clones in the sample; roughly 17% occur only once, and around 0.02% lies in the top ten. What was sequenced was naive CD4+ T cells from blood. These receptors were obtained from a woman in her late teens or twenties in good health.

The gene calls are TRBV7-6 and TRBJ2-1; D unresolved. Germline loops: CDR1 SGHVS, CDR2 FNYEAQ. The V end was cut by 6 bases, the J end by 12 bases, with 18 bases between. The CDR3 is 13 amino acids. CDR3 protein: CASRPAADQRQFF. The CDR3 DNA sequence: TGTGCCAGCAGACCCGCGGCGGACCAAAGGCAGTTCTTC. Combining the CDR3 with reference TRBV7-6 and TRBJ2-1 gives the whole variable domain GAGVSQSPRYKVTKRGQDVALRCDPISGHVSLYWYRQALGQGPEFLTYFNYEAQQDKSGLPNDRFSAERPEGSISTLTIQRTEQRDSAMYRCASRPAADQRQFFGPGTRLTVL.

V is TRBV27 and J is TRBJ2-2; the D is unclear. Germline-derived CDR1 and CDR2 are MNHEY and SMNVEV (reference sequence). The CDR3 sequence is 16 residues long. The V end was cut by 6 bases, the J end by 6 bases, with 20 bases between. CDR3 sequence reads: CASRFSPRTTAGELFF. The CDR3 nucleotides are TGTGCCAGCAGATTCTCCCCCCGGACGACGGCCGGGGAGCTGTTTTTT.

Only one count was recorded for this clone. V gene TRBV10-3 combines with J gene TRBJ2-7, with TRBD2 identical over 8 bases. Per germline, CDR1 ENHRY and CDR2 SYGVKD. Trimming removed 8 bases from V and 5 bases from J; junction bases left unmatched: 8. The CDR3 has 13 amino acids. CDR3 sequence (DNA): TGTGCCATCGTCCGGGAGGGCACCCACGAGCAGTACTTC. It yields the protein CAIVREGTHEQYF.

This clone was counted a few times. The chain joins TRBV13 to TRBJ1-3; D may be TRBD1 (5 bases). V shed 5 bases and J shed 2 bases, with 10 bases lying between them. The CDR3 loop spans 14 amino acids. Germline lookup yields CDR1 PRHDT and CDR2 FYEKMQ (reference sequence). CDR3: CASSQGNPGNTIYF. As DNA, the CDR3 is TGTGCCAGCAGCCAGGGAAACCCTGGAAACACCATATATTTT.

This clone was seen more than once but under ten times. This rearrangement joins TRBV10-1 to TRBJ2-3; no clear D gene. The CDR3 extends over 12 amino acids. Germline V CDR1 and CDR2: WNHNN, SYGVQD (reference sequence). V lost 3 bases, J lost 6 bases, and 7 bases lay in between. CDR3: CASSESSDTQYF. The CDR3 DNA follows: TGCGCCAGCAGTGAATCGTCGGATACGCAGTATTTT.

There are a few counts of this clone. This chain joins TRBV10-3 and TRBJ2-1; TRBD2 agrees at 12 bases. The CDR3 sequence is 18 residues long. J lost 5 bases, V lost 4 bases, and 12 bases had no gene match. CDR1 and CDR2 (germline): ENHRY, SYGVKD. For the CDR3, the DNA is TGTGCCATCAGTGTGTCAGAGGGTCTAGCGGGAGGGCACAATGAGCAGTTCTTC. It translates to CAISVSEGLAGGHNEQFF.

The CDR3 DNA reads TGTGCCAGTAGTTCAGGACTGTTTGAGGCTGGCTACACCTTC. This encodes CASSSGLFEAGYTF. This chain links TRBV19 with TRBJ1-2; D remains ambiguous. CDR1 and CDR2 (germline): LNHDA, SQIVND (reference sequence). The V gene lost 5 bases and the J gene lost 7 bases, with 17 bases spanning the gap. The CDR3 runs to 14 residues.

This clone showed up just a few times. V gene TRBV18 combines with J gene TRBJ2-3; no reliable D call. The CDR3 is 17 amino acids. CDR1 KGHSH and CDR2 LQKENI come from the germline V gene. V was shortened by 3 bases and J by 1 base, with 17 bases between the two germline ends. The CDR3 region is CASSPPTQEARTDTQYF. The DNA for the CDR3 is TGTGCCAGCTCACCTCCTACGCAGGAAGCGCGCACAGATACGCAGTATTTT.

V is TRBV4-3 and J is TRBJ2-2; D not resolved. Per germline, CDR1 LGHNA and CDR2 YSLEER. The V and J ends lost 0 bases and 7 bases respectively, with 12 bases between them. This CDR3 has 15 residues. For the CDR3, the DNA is TGCGCCAGCAGCCAAGATCGGTTTTTGGGCGGGGAGCTGTTTTTT. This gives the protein CASSQDRFLGGELFF.

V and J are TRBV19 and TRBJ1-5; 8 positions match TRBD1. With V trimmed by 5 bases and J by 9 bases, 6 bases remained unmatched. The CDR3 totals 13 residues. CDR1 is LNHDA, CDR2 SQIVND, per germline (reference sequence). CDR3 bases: TGTGCCAGTAGTTCCGACAGGGGTGCGCCCCAGCATTTT. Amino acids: CASSSDRGAPQHF.

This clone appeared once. DNA for the CDR3: TGTGCCAGCAGCCAAGAGATTCTTACAGGCGGCATTCAGCCCCAGCATTTT. It is translated as CASSQEILTGGIQPQHF. The chain combines TRBV4-2 with TRBJ1-5; D might be TRBD1 (5 bases). This CDR3 has 17 residues. V was cut by 0 bases and J by 6 bases, with 18 bases left in between. The germline CDR1 and CDR2 sequences are LGHNA and YNFKEQ.

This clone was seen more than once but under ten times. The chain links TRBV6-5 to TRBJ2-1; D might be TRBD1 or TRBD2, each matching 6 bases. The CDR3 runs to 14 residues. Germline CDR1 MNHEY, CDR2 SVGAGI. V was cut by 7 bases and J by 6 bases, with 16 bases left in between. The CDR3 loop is CASTAGGRANEQFF. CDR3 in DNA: TGTGCCAGCACCGCCGGGGGCAGGGCCAATGAGCAGTTCTTC.

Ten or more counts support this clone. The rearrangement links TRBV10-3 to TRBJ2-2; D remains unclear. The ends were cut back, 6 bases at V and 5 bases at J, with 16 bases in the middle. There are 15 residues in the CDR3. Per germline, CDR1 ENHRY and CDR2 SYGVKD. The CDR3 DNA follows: TGTGCCATCAGACAGACTCCCCAGGCGACCGGGGAGCTGTTTTTT. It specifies CAIRQTPQATGELFF.

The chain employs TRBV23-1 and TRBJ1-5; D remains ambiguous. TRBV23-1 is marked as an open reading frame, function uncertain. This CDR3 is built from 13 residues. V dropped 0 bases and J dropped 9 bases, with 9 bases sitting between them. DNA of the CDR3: TGCGCCAGCAGTCAATCGTCGGTAGGGCCCCAGCATTTT. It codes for CASSQSSVGPQHF.

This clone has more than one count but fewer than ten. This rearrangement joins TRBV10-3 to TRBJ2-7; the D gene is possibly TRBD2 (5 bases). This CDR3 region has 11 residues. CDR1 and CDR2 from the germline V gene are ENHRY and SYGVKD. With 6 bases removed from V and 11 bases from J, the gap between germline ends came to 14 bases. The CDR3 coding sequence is TGTGCCATCAGGGGTTCGGGGTATGAGTACTTC. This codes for CAIRGSGYEYF.

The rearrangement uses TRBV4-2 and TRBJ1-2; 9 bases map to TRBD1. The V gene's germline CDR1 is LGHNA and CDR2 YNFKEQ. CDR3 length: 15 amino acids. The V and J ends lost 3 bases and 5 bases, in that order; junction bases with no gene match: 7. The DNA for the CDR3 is TGTGCCAGCAGCCATGGGACTGACAGGGGGTATGGCTACACCTTC. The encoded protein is CASSHGTDRGYGYTF.

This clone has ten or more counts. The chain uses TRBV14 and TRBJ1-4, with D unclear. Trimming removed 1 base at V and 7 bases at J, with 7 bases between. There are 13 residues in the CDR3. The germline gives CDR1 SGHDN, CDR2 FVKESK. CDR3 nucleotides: TGTGCCAGCAGCCAAGTTGCAGTTGAAAAACTGTTTTTT. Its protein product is CASSQVAVEKLFF.

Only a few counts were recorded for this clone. The CDR3 reads CASSNQGAANVLTF. The CDR3, as DNA: TGTGCCAGCAGCAACCAGGGTGCGGCCAACGTCCTGACTTTC. The V call is TRBV13, the J call TRBJ2-6; the D gene is possibly TRBD1 (5 bases). Per the germline V gene, CDR1 is PRHDT and CDR2 is FYEKMQ (reference sequence). This CDR3 contains 14 residues. With 5 bases removed from V and 6 bases from J, the gap between germline ends came to 11 bases.

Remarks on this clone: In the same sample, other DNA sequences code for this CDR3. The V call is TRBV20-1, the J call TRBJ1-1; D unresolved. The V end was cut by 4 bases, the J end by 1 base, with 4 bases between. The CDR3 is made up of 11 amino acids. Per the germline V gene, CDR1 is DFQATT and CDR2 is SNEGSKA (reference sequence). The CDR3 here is CSATGNTEAFF. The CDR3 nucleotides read TGCAGTGCTACAGGGAACACTGAAGCTTTCTTT.

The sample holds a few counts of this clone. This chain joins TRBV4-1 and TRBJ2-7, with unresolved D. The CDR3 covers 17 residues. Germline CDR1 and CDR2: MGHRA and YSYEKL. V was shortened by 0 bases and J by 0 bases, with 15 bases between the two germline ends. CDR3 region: CASSQEQRVGSSYEQYF. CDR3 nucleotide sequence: TGCGCCAGCAGCCAAGAACAAAGGGTGGGCAGCTCCTACGAGCAGTACTTC.

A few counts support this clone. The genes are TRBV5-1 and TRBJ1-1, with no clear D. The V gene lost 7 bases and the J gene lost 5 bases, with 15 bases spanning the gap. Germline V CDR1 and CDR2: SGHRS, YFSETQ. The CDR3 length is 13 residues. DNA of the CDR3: TGCGCCAGCGCTCAGCGGGGAGGGACTGAAGCTTTCTTT. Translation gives CASAQRGGTEAFF.

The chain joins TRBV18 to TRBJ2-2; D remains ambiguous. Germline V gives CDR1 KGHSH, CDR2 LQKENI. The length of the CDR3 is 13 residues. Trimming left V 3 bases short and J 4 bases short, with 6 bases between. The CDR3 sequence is CASSPQTTGELFF. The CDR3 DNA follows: TGTGCCAGCTCACCTCAGACCACCGGGGAGCTGTTTTTT.

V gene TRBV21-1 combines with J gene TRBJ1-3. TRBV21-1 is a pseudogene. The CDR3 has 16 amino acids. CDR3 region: CASGSRGRFSGNTIYF. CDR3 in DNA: TGTGCCAGCGGCTCACGAGGCCGGTTCTCTGGAAACACCATATATTTT.

CDR3 nucleotide sequence: TGTGCCACCAGCAGGCCACCGGGGGGCTACACCTTC. It encodes CATSRPPGGYTF. V and J are TRBV15 and TRBJ1-2; D unresolved. The V gene lost 3 bases and the J gene lost 8 bases, with 10 bases spanning the gap. The CDR3 consists of 12 residues. Looked up from germline, CDR1 is LNHNV and CDR2 is YYDKDF (reference sequence). The full variable domain, completed using reference TRBV15 and TRBJ1-2, is DAMVIQNPRYQVTQFGKPVTLSCSQTLNHNVMYWYQQKSSQAPKLLFHYYDKDFNNEADTPDNFQSRRPNTSFCFLDIRSPGLGDTAMYLCATSRPPGGYTFGSGTRLTVV.

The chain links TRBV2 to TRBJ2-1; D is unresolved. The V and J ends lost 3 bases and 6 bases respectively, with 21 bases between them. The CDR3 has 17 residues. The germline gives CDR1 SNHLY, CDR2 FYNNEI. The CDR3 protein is CASSDTVPNQGSNEQFF. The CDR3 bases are TGTGCCAGCAGTGACACTGTACCCAACCAAGGATCCAATGAGCAGTTCTTC.

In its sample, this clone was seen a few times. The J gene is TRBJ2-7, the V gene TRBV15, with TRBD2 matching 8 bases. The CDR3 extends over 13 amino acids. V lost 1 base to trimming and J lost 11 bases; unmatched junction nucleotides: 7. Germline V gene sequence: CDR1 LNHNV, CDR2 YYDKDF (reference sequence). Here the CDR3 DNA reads TGTGCCACCAGCAGAGGCCGGACTAGCCCGAAGTACTTC. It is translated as CATSRGRTSPKYF.

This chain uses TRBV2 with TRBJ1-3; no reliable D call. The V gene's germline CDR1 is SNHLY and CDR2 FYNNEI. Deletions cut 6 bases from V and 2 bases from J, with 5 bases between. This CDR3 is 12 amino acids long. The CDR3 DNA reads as TGTGCCAGCAGCGGTACTGGAAACACCATATATTTT. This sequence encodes CASSGTGNTIYF.

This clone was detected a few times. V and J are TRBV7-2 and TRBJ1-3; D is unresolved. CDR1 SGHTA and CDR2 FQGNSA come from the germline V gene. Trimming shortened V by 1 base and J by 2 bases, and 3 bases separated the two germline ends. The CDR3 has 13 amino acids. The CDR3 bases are TGTGCCAGCAGCTTAGAAGCTGGAAACACCATATATTTT. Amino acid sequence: CASSLEAGNTIYF. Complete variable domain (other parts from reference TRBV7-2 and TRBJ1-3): GAGVSQSPSNKVTEKGKDVELRCDPISGHTALYWYRQSLGQGLEFLIYFQGNSAPDKSGLPSDRFSAERTGGSVSTLTIQRTQQEDSAVYLCASSLEAGNTIYFGEGSWLTVV.

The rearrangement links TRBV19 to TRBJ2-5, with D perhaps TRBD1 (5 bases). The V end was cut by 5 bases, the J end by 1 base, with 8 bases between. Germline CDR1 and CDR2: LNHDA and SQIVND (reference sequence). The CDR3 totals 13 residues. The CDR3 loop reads CASSGRAQETQYF. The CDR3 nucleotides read TGTGCCAGTAGTGGCAGGGCCCAAGAGACCCAGTACTTC.

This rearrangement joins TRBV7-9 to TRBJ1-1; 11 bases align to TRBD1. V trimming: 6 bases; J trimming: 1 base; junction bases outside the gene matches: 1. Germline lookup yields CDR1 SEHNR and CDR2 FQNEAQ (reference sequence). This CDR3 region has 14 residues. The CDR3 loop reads CASRGQGANTEAFF. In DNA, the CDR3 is TGTGCCAGCAGAGGACAGGGGGCGAACACTGAAGCTTTCTTT.